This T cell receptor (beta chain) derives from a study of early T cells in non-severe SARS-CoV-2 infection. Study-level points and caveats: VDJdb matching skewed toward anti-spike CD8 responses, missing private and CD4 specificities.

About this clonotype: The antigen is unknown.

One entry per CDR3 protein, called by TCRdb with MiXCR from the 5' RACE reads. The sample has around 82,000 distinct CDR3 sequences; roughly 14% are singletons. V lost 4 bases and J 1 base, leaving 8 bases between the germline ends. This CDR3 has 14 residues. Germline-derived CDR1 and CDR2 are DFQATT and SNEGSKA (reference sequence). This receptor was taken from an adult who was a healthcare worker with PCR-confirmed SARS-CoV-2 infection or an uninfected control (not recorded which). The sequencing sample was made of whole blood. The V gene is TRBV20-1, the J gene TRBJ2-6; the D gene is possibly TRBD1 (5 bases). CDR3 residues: CSANDRSGANVLTF. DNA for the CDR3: TGCAGTGCTAACGACAGATCTGGGGCCAACGTCCTGACTTTC.